A selection of T cell receptor beta chains follows, all from one sample in a study of T-cell reconstitution after alpha-beta-depleted transplantation in children. MiXCR, applied by TCRdb to the PCR reads, yields one record per CDR3 protein. The sample has around 600,000 distinct CDR3 sequences; 20% to 25% are singletons. This sample comprised PBMCs, mostly from graft donor cells, obtained 360 days after TCRalphabeta/CD19-depleted stem cell transplant. Every receptor here comes from a boy less than two years old who had a stem cell transplant for acute myeloid leukemia, so the T cells may come from the graft donor. Each CDR3 is given without its conserved first and last residue.

>TRBJ2-7|TRBV29-1
SATGTGLYEQY
>TRBJ2-1|TRBV18
ASSPLRGGHFYNEQF
>TRBJ1-6|TRBV20-1
SASISRTNSPLH
>TRBJ2-7|TRBV6-2/TRBV6-3
ASSHPTSSYEQY
>TRBJ2-3|TRBV5-1
ASSEDQPRTDTQY
>TRBJ1-1|TRBV29-1
SVPTAYTEAF
>TRBJ2-4|TRBV12-3/TRBV12-4
ASSFDFNIQY
>TRBJ2-1|TRBV7-9
ASSLSGADEQF
>TRBJ2-1|TRBV9
ASSDGQGGREQF
>TRBJ2-7|TRBV15
ATSRGWDREYEQY
>TRBJ2-7|TRBV7-2
ASSPDRGYYEQY
>TRBJ1-5|TRBV20-1
SARSRQGSNQPQH
>TRBJ2-3|TRBV5-1
ASSFVQGAATDTQY
>TRBJ1-6|TRBV12-3/TRBV12-4
ASSRGDVPLH
>TRBJ2-6|TRBV24-1
ATSDIGTSSAGANVLT
>TRBJ2-7|TRBV12-3/TRBV12-4
ASSSGTRGGQY
>TRBJ1-5|TRBV12-3/TRBV12-4
ASSLFVLGNQPQH
>TRBJ2-1|TRBV5-6
ASSITGTGHNEQF
>TRBJ1-1|TRBV2
ASSEQRVQTKVVSNTEAF
>TRBJ2-3|TRBV20-1
SARRRGVGDTQY
>TRBJ2-3|TRBV15
ATSRLLAGTHTDTQY
>TRBJ2-2|TRBV2
ASGDRVFGELF
>TRBJ1-2|TRBV12-3/TRBV12-4
ASSFGDRDGYT
>TRBJ2-3|TRBV5-1
ASSLIVADTQY
>TRBJ2-3|TRBV6-1
ASSAYRGGTDTQY
>TRBJ2-1|TRBV7-9
ASSWIGGAISYNEQF
>TRBJ2-3|TRBV29-1
SVEGPAGGRSSTDTQY
>TRBJ2-2|TRBV7-2
ASSLWLAGGPRELF
>TRBJ1-2|TRBV29-1
SVRWATGGNGYT
>TRBJ1-3|TRBV27
ASSTGATGNTIY
>TRBJ2-1|TRBV20-1
SATLAKEGVQF
>TRBJ2-6|TRBV20-1
SARGIAGGPSFGANVLT
>TRBJ2-3|TRBV20-1
SATAGGTDTQY
>TRBJ1-5|TRBV20-1
SAKANSGDQPQH
>TRBJ2-1|TRBV27
ASRTDGYNEQF
>TRBJ2-5|TRBV12-3/TRBV12-4
ASTLGRGVQETQY